This T cell receptor beta chain was captured in a study of radiotherapy plus CTLA-4 blockade in lung cancer. Study-level background: Among all patients, 18% showed objective responses, while about 34% had disease control. The study's findings and limits: TCR clones originating in tumors grew in number in blood after radiotherapy plus ipilimumab. According to reports, early shifts in blood T cell clones, alongside interferon-beta, forecast response most accurately.

With V trimmed by 5 bases and J by 3 bases, 1 base remained unmatched. Per germline, CDR1 MNHNY and CDR2 SVGAGI (reference sequence). This CDR3 is 12 amino acids long. Turning to this clone: As yet, its antigen is unknown. Additional DNA sequences in this sample encode the identical CDR3.

Assay used: immunoSEQ multiplex PCR; TCRdb lists only in-frame clones, some missing. This sample has about 60,000 clones, with 65% to 80% found just once. Those with chemo-refractory metastatic non-small-cell lung cancer were treated with focal radiation combined with CTLA-4 blockade using ipilimumab. The material sequenced was peripheral blood, taken from a patient treated with radiotherapy plus ipilimumab. The TCR comes from a human donor with non-small cell lung cancer whose response to radiotherapy plus ipilimumab could not be evaluated. The rearrangement uses TRBV6-6 and TRBJ2-7; TRBD2 agrees at 7 bases. For the CDR3, the DNA is TGTGCCAGCAGTGGGGGGGACTACGAGCAGTACTTC. Translated, it gives CASSGGDYEQYF.